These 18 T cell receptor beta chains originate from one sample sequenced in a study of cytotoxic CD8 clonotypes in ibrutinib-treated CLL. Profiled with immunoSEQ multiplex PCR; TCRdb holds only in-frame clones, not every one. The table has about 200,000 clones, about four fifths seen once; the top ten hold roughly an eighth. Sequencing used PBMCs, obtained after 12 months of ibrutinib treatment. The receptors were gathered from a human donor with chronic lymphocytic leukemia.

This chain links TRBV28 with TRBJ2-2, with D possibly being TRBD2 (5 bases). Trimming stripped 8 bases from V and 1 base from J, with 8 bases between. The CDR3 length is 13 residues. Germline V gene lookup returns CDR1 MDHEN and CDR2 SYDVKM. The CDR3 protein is CASRTGNTGELFF. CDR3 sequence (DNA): TGTGCCAGCCGGACTGGGAACACCGGGGAGCTGTTTTTT. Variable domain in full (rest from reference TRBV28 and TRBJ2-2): DVKVTQSSRYLVKRTGEKVFLECVQDMDHENMFWYRQDPGLGLRLIYFSYDVKMKEKGDIPEGYSVSREKKERFSLILESASTNQTSMYLCASRTGNTGELFFGEGSRLTVL.

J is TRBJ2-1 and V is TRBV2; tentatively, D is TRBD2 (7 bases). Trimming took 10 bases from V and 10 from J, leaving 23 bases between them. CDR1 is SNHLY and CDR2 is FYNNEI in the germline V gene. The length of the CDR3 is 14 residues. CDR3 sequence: CATTKGGVVREQFF. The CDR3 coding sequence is TGTGCCACCACCAAGGGGGGGGTAGTGCGGGAGCAGTTCTTC.

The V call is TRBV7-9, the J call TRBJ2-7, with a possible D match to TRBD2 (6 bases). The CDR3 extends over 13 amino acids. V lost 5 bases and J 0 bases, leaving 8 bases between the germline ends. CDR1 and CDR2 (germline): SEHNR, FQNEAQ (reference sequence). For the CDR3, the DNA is TGTGCCAGCAGCCCTAGCGCCTCCTACGAGCAGTACTTC. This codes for CASSPSASYEQYF.

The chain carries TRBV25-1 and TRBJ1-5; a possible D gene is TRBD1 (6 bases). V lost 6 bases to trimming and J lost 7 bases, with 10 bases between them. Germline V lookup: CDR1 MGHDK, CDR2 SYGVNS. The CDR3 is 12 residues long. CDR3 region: CASRQGNQPQHF. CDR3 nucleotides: TGTGCCAGCAGACAGGGTAACCAGCCCCAGCATTTT.

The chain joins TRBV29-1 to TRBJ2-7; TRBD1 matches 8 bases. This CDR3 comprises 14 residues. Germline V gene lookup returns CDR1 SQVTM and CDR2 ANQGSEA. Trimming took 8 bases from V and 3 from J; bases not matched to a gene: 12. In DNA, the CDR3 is TGCAGCCTCCACGAAGGACAGGGAAACTACGAGCAGTACTTC. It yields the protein CSLHEGQGNYEQYF.

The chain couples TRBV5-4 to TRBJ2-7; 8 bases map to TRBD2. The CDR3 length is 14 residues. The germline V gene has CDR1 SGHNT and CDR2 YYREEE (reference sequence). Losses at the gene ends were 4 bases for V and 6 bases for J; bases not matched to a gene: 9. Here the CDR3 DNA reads TGTGCCAGCAGCGCGGGACTAGAGTATGGCGAGCAGTACTTC. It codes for CASSAGLEYGEQYF.

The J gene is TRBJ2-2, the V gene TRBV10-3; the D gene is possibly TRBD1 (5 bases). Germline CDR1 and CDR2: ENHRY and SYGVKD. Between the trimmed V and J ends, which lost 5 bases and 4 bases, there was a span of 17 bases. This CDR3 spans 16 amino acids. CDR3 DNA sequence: TGTGCCATCAGTCCCGCAGGGCAATCGCGCACCGGGGAGCTGTTTTTT. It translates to CAISPAGQSRTGELFF.

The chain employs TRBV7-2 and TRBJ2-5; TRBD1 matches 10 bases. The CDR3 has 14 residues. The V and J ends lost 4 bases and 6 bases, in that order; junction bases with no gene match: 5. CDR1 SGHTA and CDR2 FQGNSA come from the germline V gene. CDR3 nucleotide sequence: TGTGCCAGCAGCTCCTGGGACAGGGGACAGACCCAGTACTTC. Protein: CASSSWDRGQTQYF.

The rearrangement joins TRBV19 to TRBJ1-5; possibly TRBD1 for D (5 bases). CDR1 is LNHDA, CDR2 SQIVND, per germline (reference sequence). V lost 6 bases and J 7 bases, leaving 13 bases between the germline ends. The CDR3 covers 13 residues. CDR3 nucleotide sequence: TGTGCCAGTAGCGTCAGGGATTTACAGCCCCAGCATTTT. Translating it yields CASSVRDLQPQHF. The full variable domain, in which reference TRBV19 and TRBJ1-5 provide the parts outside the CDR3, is DGGITQSPKYLFRKEGQNVTLSCEQNLNHDAMYWYRQDPGQGLRLIYYSQIVNDFQKGDIAEGYSVSREKKESFPLTVTSAQKNPTAFYLCASSVRDLQPQHFGDGTRLSIL.

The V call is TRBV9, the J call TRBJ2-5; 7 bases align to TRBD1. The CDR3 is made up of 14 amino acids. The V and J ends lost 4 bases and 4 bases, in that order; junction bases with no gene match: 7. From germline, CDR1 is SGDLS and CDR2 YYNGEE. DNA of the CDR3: TGTGCCAGCAGCCCGGGACAGCTAGTAGAGACCCAGTACTTC. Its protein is CASSPGQLVETQYF.

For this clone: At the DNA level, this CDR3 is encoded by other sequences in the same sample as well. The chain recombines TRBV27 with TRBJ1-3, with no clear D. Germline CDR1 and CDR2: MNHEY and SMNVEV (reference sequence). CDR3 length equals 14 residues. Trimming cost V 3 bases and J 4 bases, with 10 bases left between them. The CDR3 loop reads CASSFRGSGNTIYF. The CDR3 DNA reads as TGTGCCAGCAGTTTCCGGGGATCCGGAAACACCATATATTTT.

CDR3 bases: TGTGCCAGCATATGGCAGGCCGGTCAGCCCCAGCATTTT. Translating gives CASIWQAGQPQHF. The chain links TRBV6-1 to TRBJ1-5; D gene uncertain. Trimming stripped 7 bases from V and 6 bases from J, with 13 bases between. Germline CDR1 MNHNS, CDR2 SASEGT. The CDR3 sequence is 13 residues long.

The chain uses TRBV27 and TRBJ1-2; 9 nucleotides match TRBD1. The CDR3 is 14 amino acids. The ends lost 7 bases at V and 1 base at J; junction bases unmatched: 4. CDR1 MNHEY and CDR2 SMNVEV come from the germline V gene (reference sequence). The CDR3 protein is CASKRTGDNYGYTF. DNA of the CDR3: TGTGCCAGCAAACGGACAGGGGATAACTATGGCTACACCTTC.

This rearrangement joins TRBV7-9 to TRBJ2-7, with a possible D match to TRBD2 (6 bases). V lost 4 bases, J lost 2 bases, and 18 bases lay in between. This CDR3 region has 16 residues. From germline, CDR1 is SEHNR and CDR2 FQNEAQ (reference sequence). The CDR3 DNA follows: TGTGCCAGCAGCTCAGGAGGTGGTAGCGGAACCTACGAGCAGTACTTC. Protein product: CASSSGGGSGTYEQYF.

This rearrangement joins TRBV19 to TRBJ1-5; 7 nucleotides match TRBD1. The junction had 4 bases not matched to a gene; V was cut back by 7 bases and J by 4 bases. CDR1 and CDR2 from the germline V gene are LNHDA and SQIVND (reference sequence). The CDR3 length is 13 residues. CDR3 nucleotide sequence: TGTGCCAGTAAGAAACAGGGGAATCAGCCCCAGCATTTT. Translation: CASKKQGNQPQHF.

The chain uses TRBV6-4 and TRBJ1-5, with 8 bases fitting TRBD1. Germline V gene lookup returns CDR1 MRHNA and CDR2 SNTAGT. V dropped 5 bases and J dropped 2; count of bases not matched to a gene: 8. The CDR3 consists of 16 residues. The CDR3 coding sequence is TGTGCCAGCAGTCCACAGGGGGGCCTGGGCAATCAGCCCCAGCATTTT. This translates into CASSPQGGLGNQPQHF.

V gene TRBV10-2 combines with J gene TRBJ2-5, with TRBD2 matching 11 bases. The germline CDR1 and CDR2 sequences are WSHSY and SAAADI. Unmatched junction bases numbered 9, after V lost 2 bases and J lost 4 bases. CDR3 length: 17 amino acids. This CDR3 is CASSEARTSGHGETQYF. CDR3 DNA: TGCGCCAGCAGTGAGGCGCGGACTAGCGGGCATGGAGAGACCCAGTACTTC.

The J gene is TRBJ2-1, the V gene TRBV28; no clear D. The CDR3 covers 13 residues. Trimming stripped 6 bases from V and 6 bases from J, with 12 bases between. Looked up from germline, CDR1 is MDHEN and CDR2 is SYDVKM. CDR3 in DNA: TGTGCCAGCAGCCCCCGCAGGAGCAATGAGCAGTTCTTC. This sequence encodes CASSPRRSNEQFF.